This T cell receptor beta chain was captured by sequencing in a study of blood T cell repertoires in COVID-19. This table comes from immunoSEQ multiplex PCR, and its TCRdb copy is limited to in-frame clones, with some not included. The table lists 200,000 to 300,000 clones, 86% of them singletons. Germline values: CDR1 MNHEY, CDR2 SVGAGI. Trimming cost V 7 bases and J 4 bases; bases outside gene matches: 7. This CDR3 has 15 residues. The rearrangement links TRBV6-5 to TRBJ1-4; 9 nucleotides match TRBD1. The sequence derives from a woman in her forties or fifties who had recovered from COVID-19. The specimen sequenced was PBMCs or T cells enriched from blood (not recorded which). The CDR3 loop reads CASNQKDRGNEKLFF. CDR3 coding DNA: TGTGCCAGCAACCAAAAGGACAGGGGTAATGAAAAACTGTTTTTT.